The sequence of this TCR beta chain was determined in a study of human T cells and chemical hapten exposure. TCRdb reprocessed the RACE reads with MiXCR, giving one entry per CDR3 protein. The table records 55,000 to 75,000 distinct CDR3 sequences, 6.7% of them present only once. Stated time point: pre-sensitization, week 0. Specified treatment: therapeutic diphenylcyclopropenone sensitization with weekly scalp DPC. Germline V gene data show CDR1 as MNHNS and CDR2 as SASEGT. The CDR3 runs to 12 residues. V was shortened by 8 bases and J by 2 bases, with 8 bases between the two germline ends. The rearrangement uses TRBV6-1 and TRBJ2-3; D gene uncertain. This receptor was obtained from a woman aged 25 to 45 with alopecia areata. Some clones in this sample may be carry-over from other donors' samples. The material was whole blood, obtained in connection with sensitization to the hapten diphenylcyclopropenone (DPC). Here the CDR3 DNA reads TGTGCCAGCTTGGAATACACAGATACGCAGTATTTT. This sequence encodes CASLEYTDTQYF.